These 7 T cell receptor beta chains originate from one sample sequenced in a study of T cell changes during pregnancy in multiple sclerosis. Libraries were prepared by immunoSEQ multiplex PCR; TCRdb keeps only in-frame clonotypes and omits some of them. The table lists under 95,000 clones, around nine tenths of them singletons, with 0.43% in the top ten. The input for sequencing was CD4+ T cells from peripheral blood mononuclear cells, taken before pregnancy. These TCRs come from a female donor with multiple sclerosis, enrolled in a pregnancy study.

V and J are TRBV9 and TRBJ2-5, with TRBD2 matching 8 bases. The ends lost 1 base at V and 1 base at J; junction bases unmatched: 6. The CDR3 extends over 16 amino acids. The germline CDR1 and CDR2 sequences are SGDLS and YYNGEE. The CDR3 loop reads CASSVLSGATQETQYF. The CDR3, as DNA: TGTGCCAGCAGCGTACTTAGCGGGGCTACCCAAGAGACCCAGTACTTC.

The chain links TRBV15 to TRBJ2-1; TRBD2 matches at 7 bases. V dropped 8 bases and J dropped 1; count of bases not matched to a gene: 8. Looked up from germline, CDR1 is LNHNV and CDR2 is YYDKDF (reference sequence). The CDR3 contains 15 residues. CDR3 nucleotide sequence: TGTGCCACCCGGAGTGGGCGGGGGTCCTACAATGAGCAGTTCTTC. Residues: CATRSGRGSYNEQFF.

The chain has TRBV10-3 and TRBJ1-4; no reliable D call. The V gene lost 3 bases and the J gene lost 3 bases, with 5 bases spanning the gap. This CDR3 contains 13 residues. Germline values: CDR1 ENHRY, CDR2 SYGVKD. CDR3 nucleotide sequence: TGTGCCATCAGTGACAGGTCTAATGAAAAACTGTTTTTT. As protein: CAISDRSNEKLFF.

This rearrangement joins TRBV29-1 to TRBJ1-2; D is possibly TRBD1 (5 bases). The CDR3 runs 14 residues. Germline V gene data show CDR1 as SQVTM and CDR2 as ANQGSEA. In DNA form, the CDR3 reads TGCAGTACCCTAGGTCCGGGGGGTAACTATGGCTACACCTTC. Protein sequence: CSTLGPGGNYGYTF.

The chain combines TRBV2 with TRBJ1-5; tentatively, D is TRBD1 (5 bases). Between the trimmed V and J ends, which lost 7 bases and 5 bases, there was a span of 24 bases. CDR3 length equals 17 residues. Germline loops: CDR1 SNHLY, CDR2 FYNNEI. The CDR3 sequence: CASTLRYFQTGDQPQHF. CDR3 bases: TGTGCCAGCACCCTACGGTATTTTCAGACGGGGGATCAGCCCCAGCATTTT.

The chain carries TRBV19 and TRBJ1-2; 8 bases match TRBD1. This CDR3 has 17 residues. Trimming at V came to 5 bases and at J to 3 bases, leaving 14 bases not matched to a gene. CDR1 LNHDA and CDR2 SQIVND come from the germline V gene (reference sequence). The CDR3 DNA sequence: TGTGCCAGTAGTCCCGGACAGGGCCTCAAACCGGACTATGGCTACACCTTC. Translated: CASSPGQGLKPDYGYTF.

The chain combines TRBV5-1 with TRBJ2-1, with no clear D. The V gene's germline CDR1 is SGHRS and CDR2 YFSETQ. CDR3 length: 16 amino acids. Trimming removed 0 bases from V and 0 bases from J, with 10 bases in between. DNA of the CDR3: TGCGCCAGCAGCTTGGCCGGGTCCAACTCCTACAATGAGCAGTTCTTC. Translation: CASSLAGSNSYNEQFF.